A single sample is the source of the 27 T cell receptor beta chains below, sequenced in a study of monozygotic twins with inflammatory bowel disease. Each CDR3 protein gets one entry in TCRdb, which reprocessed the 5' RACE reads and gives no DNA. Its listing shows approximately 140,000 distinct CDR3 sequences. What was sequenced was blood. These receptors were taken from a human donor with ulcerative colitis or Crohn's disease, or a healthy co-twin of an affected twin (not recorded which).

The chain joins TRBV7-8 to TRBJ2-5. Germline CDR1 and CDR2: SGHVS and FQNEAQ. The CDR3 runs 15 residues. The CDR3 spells CASSLGGSRQETQYF.

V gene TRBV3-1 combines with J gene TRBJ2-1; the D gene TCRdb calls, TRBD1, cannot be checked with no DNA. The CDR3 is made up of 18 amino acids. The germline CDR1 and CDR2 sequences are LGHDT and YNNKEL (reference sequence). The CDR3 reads CASSQVSGGSGVYNEQFF.

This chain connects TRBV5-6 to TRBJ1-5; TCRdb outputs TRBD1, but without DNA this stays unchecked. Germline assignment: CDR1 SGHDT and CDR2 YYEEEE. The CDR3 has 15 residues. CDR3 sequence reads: CASSLAGGGNQPQHF.

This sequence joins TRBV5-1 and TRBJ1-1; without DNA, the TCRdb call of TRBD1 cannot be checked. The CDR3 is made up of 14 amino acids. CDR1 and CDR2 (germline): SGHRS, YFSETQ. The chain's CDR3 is CASSLGTGETEAFF.

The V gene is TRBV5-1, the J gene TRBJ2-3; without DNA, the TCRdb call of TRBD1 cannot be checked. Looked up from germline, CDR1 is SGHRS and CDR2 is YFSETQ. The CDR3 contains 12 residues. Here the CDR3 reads CASRGQNRPQYF.

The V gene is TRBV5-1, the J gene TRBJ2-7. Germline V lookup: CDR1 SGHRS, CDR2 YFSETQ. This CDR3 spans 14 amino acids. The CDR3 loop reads CASSLAGSSYEQYF.

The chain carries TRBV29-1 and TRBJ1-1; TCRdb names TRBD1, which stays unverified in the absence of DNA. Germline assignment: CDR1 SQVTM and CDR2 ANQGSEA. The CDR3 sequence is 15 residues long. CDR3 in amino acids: CSVGSWTGRNTEAFF.

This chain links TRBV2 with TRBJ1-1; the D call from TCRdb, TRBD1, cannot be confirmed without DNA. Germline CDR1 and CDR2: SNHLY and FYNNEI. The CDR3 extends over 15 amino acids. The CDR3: CASRGIQGASAEAFF.

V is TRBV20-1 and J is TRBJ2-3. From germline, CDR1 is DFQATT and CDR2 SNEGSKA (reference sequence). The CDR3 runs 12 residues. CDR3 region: CSAPSGYDTQYF.

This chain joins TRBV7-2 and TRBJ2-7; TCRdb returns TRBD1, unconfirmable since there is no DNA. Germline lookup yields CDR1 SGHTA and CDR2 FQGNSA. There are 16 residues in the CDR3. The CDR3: CASSLGGALSSYEQYF. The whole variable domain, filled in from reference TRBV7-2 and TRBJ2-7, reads GAGVSQSPSNKVTEKGKDVELRCDPISGHTALYWYRQSLGQGLEFLIYFQGNSAPDKSGLPSDRFSAERTGGSVSTLTIQRTQQEDSAVYLCASSLGGALSSYEQYFGPGTRLTVT.

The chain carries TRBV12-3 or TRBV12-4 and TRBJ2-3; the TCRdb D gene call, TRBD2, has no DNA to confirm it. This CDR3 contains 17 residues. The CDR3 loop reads CTSSPHPGRGGTDTQYF.

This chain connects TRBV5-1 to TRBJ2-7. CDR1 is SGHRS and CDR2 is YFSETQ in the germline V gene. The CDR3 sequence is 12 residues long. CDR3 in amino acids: CASSLPGYEQYF.

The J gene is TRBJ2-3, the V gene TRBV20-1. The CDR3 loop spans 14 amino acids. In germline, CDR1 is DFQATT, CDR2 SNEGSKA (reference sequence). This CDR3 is CSARVGTSTDTQYF.

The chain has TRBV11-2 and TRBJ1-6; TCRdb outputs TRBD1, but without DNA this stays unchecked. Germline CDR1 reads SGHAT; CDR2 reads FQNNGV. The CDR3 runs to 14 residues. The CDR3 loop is CASSLSRQNSPLHF.

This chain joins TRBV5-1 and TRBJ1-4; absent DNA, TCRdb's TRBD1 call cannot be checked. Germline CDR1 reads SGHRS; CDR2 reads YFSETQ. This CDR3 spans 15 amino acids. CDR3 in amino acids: CASRIWGRAEEKLFF.

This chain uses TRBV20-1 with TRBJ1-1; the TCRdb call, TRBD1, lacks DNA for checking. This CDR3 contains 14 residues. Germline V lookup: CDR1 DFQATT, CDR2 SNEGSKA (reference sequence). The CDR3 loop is CSARGGALGTEAFF.

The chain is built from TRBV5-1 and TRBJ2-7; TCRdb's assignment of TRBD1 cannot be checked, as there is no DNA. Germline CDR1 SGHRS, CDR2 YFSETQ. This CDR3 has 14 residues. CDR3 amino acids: CASSEPGQALGQYF. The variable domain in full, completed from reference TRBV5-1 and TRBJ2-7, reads KAGVTQTPRYLIKTRGQQVTLSCSPISGHRSVSWYQQTPGQGLQFLFEYFSETQRNKGNFPGRFSGRQFSNSRSEMNVSTLELGDSALYLCASSEPGQALGQYFGPGTRLTVT.

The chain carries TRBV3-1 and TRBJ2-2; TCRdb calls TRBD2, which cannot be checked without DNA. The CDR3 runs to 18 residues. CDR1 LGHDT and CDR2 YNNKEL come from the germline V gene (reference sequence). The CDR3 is CASSQDWVSGGLTGELFF. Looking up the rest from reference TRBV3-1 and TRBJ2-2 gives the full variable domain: DTAVSQTPKYLVTQMGNDKSIKCEQNLGHDTMYWYKQDSKKFLKIMFSYNNKELIINETVPNRFSPKSPDKAHLNLHINSLELGDSAVYFCASSQDWVSGGLTGELFFGEGSRLTVL.

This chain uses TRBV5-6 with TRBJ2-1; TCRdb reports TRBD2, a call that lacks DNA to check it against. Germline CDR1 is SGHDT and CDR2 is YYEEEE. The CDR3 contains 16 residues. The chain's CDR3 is CASSKGGVKRGDEQFF.

Here the CDR3 reads CSAPLGGRATEAFF. The chain links TRBV20-1 to TRBJ1-1. CDR1 is DFQATT, CDR2 SNEGSKA, per germline (reference sequence). The CDR3 totals 14 residues.

The CDR3 sequence is CSVQGQGGDSTDTQYF. The rearrangement links TRBV20-1 to TRBJ2-3; TCRdb gives TRBD1 as the D gene, but with no DNA this cannot be confirmed. The CDR3 covers 16 residues. In germline, CDR1 is DFQATT, CDR2 SNEGSKA (reference sequence).

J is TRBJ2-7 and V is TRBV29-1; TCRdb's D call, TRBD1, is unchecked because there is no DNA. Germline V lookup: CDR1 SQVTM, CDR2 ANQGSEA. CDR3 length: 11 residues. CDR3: CSSMTGSEQYF.

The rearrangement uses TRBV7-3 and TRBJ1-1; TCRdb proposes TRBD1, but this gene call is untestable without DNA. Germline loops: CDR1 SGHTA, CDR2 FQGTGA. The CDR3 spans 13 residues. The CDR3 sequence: CASSLTGVAEAFF. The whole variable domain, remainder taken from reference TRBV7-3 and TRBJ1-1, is GAGVSQTPSNKVTEKGKYVELRCDPISGHTALYWYRQSLGQGPEFLIYFQGTGAADDSGLPNDRFFAVRPEGSVSTLKIQRTERGDSAVYLCASSLTGVAEAFFGQGTRLTVV.

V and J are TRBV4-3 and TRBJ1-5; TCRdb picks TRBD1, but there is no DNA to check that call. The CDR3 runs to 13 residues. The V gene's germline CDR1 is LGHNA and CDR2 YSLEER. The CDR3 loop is CASSQERGRPQHF.

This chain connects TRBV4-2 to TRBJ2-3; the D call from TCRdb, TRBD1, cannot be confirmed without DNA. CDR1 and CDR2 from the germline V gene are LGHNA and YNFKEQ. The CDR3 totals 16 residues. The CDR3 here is CASSQGVYQGGDTQYF.

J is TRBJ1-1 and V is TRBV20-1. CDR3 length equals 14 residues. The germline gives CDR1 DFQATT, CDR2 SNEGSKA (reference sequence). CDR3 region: CSAFRDSGNTEAFF.

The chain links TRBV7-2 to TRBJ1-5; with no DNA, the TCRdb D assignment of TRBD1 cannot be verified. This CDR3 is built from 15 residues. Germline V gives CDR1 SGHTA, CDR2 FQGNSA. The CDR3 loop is CASSRLTDSNQPQHF.